The 21 T cell receptor beta chains below were found in one sample sequenced in a study of response to subunit inactivated influenza vaccine. MiXCR, applied by TCRdb to the RT-PCR reads, yields one record per CDR3 protein. Altogether a few hundred thousand distinct CDR3 sequences are present, less than 15% being singletons, with the ten largest covering approximately 12%. The sequences come from PBMCs from blood, collected 12 days after vaccination. The receptor set was obtained from a man aged 50 or older who received an inactivated influenza vaccine.

This clonotype has a count of ten or more. The rearrangement uses TRBV4-3 and TRBJ2-3; TRBD2 aligns across 7 bases. This CDR3 is 18 amino acids long. From germline, CDR1 is LGHNA and CDR2 YSLEER. The trim removed 0 bases at V and 0 bases at J, leaving 9 bases unmatched. Here the CDR3 reads CASSQDMGGSDSTDTQYF. For the CDR3, the DNA is TGCGCCAGCAGCCAAGATATGGGGGGGAGTGATAGCACAGATACGCAGTATTTT.

The chain carries TRBV7-8 and TRBJ2-5; D possibly corresponds to TRBD2 (5 bases). The V and J ends lost 7 bases and 6 bases respectively, with 15 bases between them. CDR1 and CDR2 (germline): SGHVS, FQNEAQ. The CDR3 has 13 amino acids. The CDR3 protein is CASKVRGSKTQYF. The CDR3 DNA reads TGTGCCAGCAAAGTTCGGGGTTCGAAGACCCAGTACTTC.

This sequence joins TRBV7-9 and TRBJ2-1; TRBD2 aligns across 15 bases. The V segment lost 6 bases and the J segment 7 bases; nucleotides outside the gene matches: 10. CDR1 and CDR2 (germline): SEHNR, FQNEAQ (reference sequence). The CDR3 consists of 17 residues. The CDR3 protein is CASSPGTSGGRKNEQFF. CDR3 nucleotide sequence: TGTGCCAGCAGTCCCGGGACTAGCGGGGGGCGGAAAAATGAGCAGTTCTTC.

The chain couples TRBV7-9 to TRBJ2-2, with 8 nucleotides matching TRBD2. CDR1 SEHNR and CDR2 FQNEAQ come from the germline V gene (reference sequence). V trimming: 1 base; J trimming: 4 bases; junction bases outside the gene matches: 5. The CDR3 has 16 amino acids. CDR3 loop: CASSLGAGVGTGELFF. CDR3 bases: TGTGCCAGCAGCTTAGGAGCGGGAGTAGGCACCGGGGAGCTGTTTTTT.

This clonotype was seen more than once but under ten times. The CDR3 nucleotides are TGTGCCAGCAGCCTCAAACCGAACCCTGACAGGAAAGCTTTCTTT. Protein product: CASSLKPNPDRKAFF. This rearrangement joins TRBV6-1 to TRBJ1-1, with D perhaps TRBD1 (6 bases). CDR1 is MNHNS and CDR2 is SASEGT in the germline V gene. The length of the CDR3 is 15 residues. The V gene lost 6 bases and the J gene lost 9 bases, with 23 bases spanning the gap.

This clonotype was detected only a few times. The genes are TRBV4-2 and TRBJ1-2; D uncertain. Germline V CDR1 and CDR2: LGHNA, YNFKEQ. The CDR3 length is 15 residues. The V and J ends lost 4 bases and 1 base respectively, with 13 bases between them. Here the CDR3 DNA reads TGTGCCAGCAGCCCCGCAATAGGCAGTAACTATGGCTACACCTTC. Encoded protein: CASSPAIGSNYGYTF.

This clonotype was seen ten or more times. V gene TRBV28 combines with J gene TRBJ2-1; D not resolved. CDR3 length equals 13 residues. The V and J ends lost 6 bases and 10 bases respectively, with 16 bases between them. The V gene's germline CDR1 is MDHEN and CDR2 SYDVKM. As DNA, the CDR3 is TGTGCCAGCAGGCCCGCCTTGAGGAGCGAGCAGTTCTTC. Its protein product is CASRPALRSEQFF.

This clonotype has more than one count but fewer than ten. This chain links TRBV5-1 with TRBJ2-7, with 10 nucleotides matching TRBD1. V shed 4 bases and J 2 bases; nucleotides not matched to a gene: 9. This CDR3 comprises 16 residues. CDR1 and CDR2 from the germline V gene are SGHRS and YFSETQ. The DNA of the CDR3 is TGCGCCAGCAGCCGACTACCGGGACAGGGGACCTACGAGCAGTACTTC. Amino acids: CASSRLPGQGTYEQYF.

This rearrangement joins TRBV28 to TRBJ2-7, with a weak D call TRBD2 (7 bases). Trimming cost V 8 bases and J 4 bases, with 15 bases left between them. The CDR3 is 13 residues long. Germline lookup yields CDR1 MDHEN and CDR2 SYDVKM. The CDR3 is CASGGAGEYEQYF. CDR3 in DNA: TGTGCCAGCGGGGGGGCGGGAGAGTACGAGCAGTACTTC.

This clonotype was counted ten times or more. V gene TRBV29-1 combines with J gene TRBJ2-5, with D unresolved. V was clipped by 4 bases and J by 5 bases, with 8 bases between them. The V gene's germline CDR1 is SQVTM and CDR2 ANQGSEA. CDR3 length: 11 amino acids. CDR3 residues: CSVGGMETQYF. The CDR3 DNA is TGCAGCGTTGGTGGGATGGAGACCCAGTACTTC.

With respect to this clonotype: This is likely a read error, given that the CDR3 carries no conserved phenylalanine or tryptophan at its end. The rearrangement links TRBV5-1 to TRBJ1-1, with D tentatively TRBD1 (5 bases). V lost 6 bases and J lost 1, with 13 bases in between. CDR1 and CDR2 (germline): SGHRS, YFSETQ. The CDR3 consists of 14 residues. DNA of the CDR3: TGCGCCAGCAAAACGGGACCGAGGAACACTGAAGCTTTCCTT. Translating it yields CASKTGPRNTEAFL.

This clonotype has a count of ten or more. The chain couples TRBV12-3 or TRBV12-4 to TRBJ1-1; D is unclear. The CDR3 loop spans 14 amino acids. Trimming took off 3 bases at V and 1 base at J, with 9 bases between the two ends. The CDR3 region is CASSLATRNTEAFF. CDR3 in DNA: TGTGCCAGCAGTTTGGCCACCAGGAACACTGAAGCTTTCTTT.

This clonotype was found a few times. The chain has TRBV18 and TRBJ1-6; D is undetermined. CDR1 and CDR2 from the germline V gene are KGHSH and LQKENI. Trimming removed 6 bases from V and 4 bases from J, with 13 bases in between. This CDR3 comprises 15 residues. CDR3 protein: CASSPIGMYNSPLHF. The CDR3 DNA is TGTGCCAGCTCTCCGATCGGGATGTATAATTCACCCCTCCACTTT.

The chain recombines TRBV7-2 with TRBJ2-5; TRBD2 is a possible D gene (5 bases). V lost 2 bases, J lost 12 bases, and 16 bases lay in between. CDR1 is SGHTA, CDR2 FQGNSA, per germline. The CDR3 totals 13 residues. CDR3 amino acids: CASSLQDRRGKYF. CDR3 bases: TGTGCCAGCAGCTTACAGGACCGCCGGGGAAAGTACTTC.

The V gene is TRBV4-1, the J gene TRBJ1-2, with D possibly matching TRBD1 (6 bases). Trimming took 1 base from V and 4 from J, leaving 13 bases between them. The CDR3 extends over 15 amino acids. CDR1 MGHRA and CDR2 YSYEKL come from the germline V gene. Written as DNA, the CDR3 is TGCGCCAGCAGCCAAGGGCAGGGGCGTCCCTATGGCTACACCTTC. It specifies CASSQGQGRPYGYTF.

This clonotype appeared a few times. The CDR3 DNA follows: TGTGCCAGCAGTGAAACGGGGAGGGAGACCCAGTACTTC. Translated: CASSETGRETQYF. The rearrangement links TRBV12-3 or TRBV12-4 to TRBJ2-5; maybe TRBD2 (6 bases). V was clipped by 5 bases and J by 5 bases, with 12 bases between them. The CDR3 consists of 13 residues.

This clonotype was recorded a few times. The chain employs TRBV20-1 and TRBJ2-1; 7 bases fit TRBD2. The CDR3 has 12 amino acids. Germline trimming cut 6 bases from V and 6 bases from J; bases unmatched to any gene: 5. Germline V lookup: CDR1 DFQATT, CDR2 SNEGSKA (reference sequence). Here the CDR3 DNA reads TGCAGTGCCCCCAGGACTAGCAATGAGCAGTTCTTC. Protein product: CSAPRTSNEQFF.

The table lists this clonotype with a few counts. This chain joins TRBV5-1 and TRBJ2-7; 10 positions agree with TRBD2. The CDR3 length is 15 residues. V lost 5 bases and J lost 0; bases outside the gene matches: 5. Germline CDR1 and CDR2: SGHRS and YFSETQ. The CDR3 nucleotides read TGCGCCAGCAGATATCTAGCGGGAGACTCCTACGAGCAGTACTTC. This encodes CASRYLAGDSYEQYF.

This clonotype appeared a few times. The chain employs TRBV19 and TRBJ2-1, with 14 bases aligning to TRBD2. The germline CDR1 and CDR2 sequences are LNHDA and SQIVND (reference sequence). The CDR3 covers 15 residues. J was trimmed by 7 bases and V by 1 base; bases with no gene match: 0. The CDR3, as DNA: TGTGCCAGTAGTATAGGGACTAGCGGGAGGAATGAGCAGTTCTTC. It encodes CASSIGTSGRNEQFF.

Only a few counts were recorded for this clonotype. The chain combines TRBV28 with TRBJ2-7; D is unresolved. From germline, CDR1 is MDHEN and CDR2 SYDVKM. The V gene lost 5 bases and the J gene lost 0 bases, with 11 bases spanning the gap. The CDR3 spans 14 residues. The CDR3 sequence: CASSRVKLSYEQYF. Written as DNA, the CDR3 is TGTGCCAGCAGTCGAGTAAAGCTCTCCTACGAGCAGTACTTC. Complete variable domain (other parts from reference TRBV28 and TRBJ2-7): DVKVTQSSRYLVKRTGEKVFLECVQDMDHENMFWYRQDPGLGLRLIYFSYDVKMKEKGDIPEGYSVSREKKERFSLILESASTNQTSMYLCASSRVKLSYEQYFGPGTRLTVT.

The genes are TRBV14 and TRBJ2-7; D is possibly TRBD2 (6 bases). The CDR3 spans 17 residues. The germline gives CDR1 SGHDN, CDR2 FVKESK. V shed 6 bases and J shed 2 bases, with 23 bases lying between them. The CDR3: CASRGQGSSGSPYEQYF. The CDR3, as DNA: TGTGCCAGCAGAGGTCAAGGGTCGAGCGGGTCGCCCTACGAGCAGTACTTC.